This paragraph reports one TCR beta chain. Its antigen is currently unknown. This record belongs to a study of T cell responses to AZD1222 COVID-19 vaccine. Study summary: Analysis merged second doses at about 4 or about 12 weeks.

Germline V gene sequence: CDR1 LNHDA, CDR2 SQIVND (reference sequence). Trimming shortened V by 5 bases and J by 0 bases, and 11 bases separated the two germline ends. This CDR3 comprises 15 residues. Study observations and caveats: In the spike-specific TCR repertoire, nearly half reportedly target unmutated variant regions. Just a handful of AZD1222 recipients tested seropositive at baseline. The donor group comprised mostly white British people and more females; the analysis possibly underestimated clonal diversity.

This table comes from immunoSEQ multiplex PCR, and its TCRdb copy is limited to in-frame clones, with some not included. The sample records more than 110,000 clones, approximately 94% being singletons. This TCR derives from an adult in good health. Specimen: peripheral blood, collected on day 0 of AZD1222 vaccination. The chain links TRBV19 to TRBJ1-3; tentative D call: TRBD1 (5 bases). The CDR3 bases are TGTGCCAGTAGTCGACCAGGGAACTCTGGAAACACCATATATTTT. Translation: CASSRPGNSGNTIYF. Full variable domain (outside the CDR3, taken from reference TRBV19 and TRBJ1-3): DGGITQSPKYLFRKEGQNVTLSCEQNLNHDAMYWYRQDPGQGLRLIYYSQIVNDFQKGDIAEGYSVSREKKESFPLTVTSAQKNPTAFYLCASSRPGNSGNTIYFGEGSWLTVV.